This is a list of T cell receptor beta chains from one sample in a study of blood T cell repertoires in COVID-19. Clones were read by immunoSEQ multiplex PCR, and TCRdb kept only the in-frame ones, dropping some. The sample shows a few hundred thousand clones, 85% to 90% of them seen only once. Sequenced sample: peripheral blood. The receptor set was obtained from a woman aged 25 to 39 with COVID-19, enrolled during active disease. CDR3s include the opening cysteine and the closing phenylalanine or tryptophan.

J gene: TRBJ1-1
V gene: TRBV5-1
CDR3 protein: CASSPTTGTSTEAFF

J gene: TRBJ2-3
V gene: TRBV7-2
CDR3 protein: CASSLGRGVQDTQYF

J gene: TRBJ2-1
V gene: TRBV28
CDR3 protein: CASSLEAGRAYNEQFF

J gene: TRBJ1-3
V gene: TRBV10-3
CDR3 protein: CAIRTWGGSGNTIYF

J gene: TRBJ1-2
V gene: TRBV6-5
CDR3 protein: CASSVDRGRQGGYTF

J gene: TRBJ2-5
V gene: TRBV7-7
CDR3 protein: CASSERRRASRPETQYF

J gene: TRBJ1-1
V gene: TRBV29-1
CDR3 protein: CSAGGGGATEAFF

J gene: TRBJ2-2
V gene: TRBV28
CDR3 protein: CASISRINIGELFF

J gene: TRBJ1-2
V gene: TRBV5-6
CDR3 protein: CASSWVGAGYTF

J gene: TRBJ1-1
V gene: TRBV3-1/TRBV3-2
CDR3 protein: CASSQGQYTEAFF

J gene: TRBJ1-2
V gene: TRBV9
CDR3 protein: CASSEQGQGAEGYTF

J gene: TRBJ1-1
V gene: TRBV29-1
CDR3 protein: CSAGTVRDTEAFF

J gene: TRBJ1-1
V gene: TRBV29-1
CDR3 protein: CSVEGLETEAFF

J gene: TRBJ1-6
V gene: TRBV7-6
CDR3 protein: CASSLRTVNNSPLHF

J gene: TRBJ1-2
V gene: TRBV7-9
CDR3 protein: CASSLETGMNNYGYTF

J gene: TRBJ2-7
V gene: TRBV4-3
CDR3 protein: CASSQYTSGGAYEQYF

J gene: TRBJ2-1
V gene: TRBV7-8
CDR3 protein: CASSSRGAPSNEQFF

J gene: TRBJ1-4
V gene: TRBV2
CDR3 protein: CASSERVVGSEKLFF

J gene: TRBJ2-2
V gene: TRBV7-8
CDR3 protein: CASSPGTVNTGELFF

J gene: TRBJ1-2
V gene: TRBV4-1
CDR3 protein: CASSHAAGITDSQGGYTF

J gene: TRBJ1-1
V gene: TRBV7-9
CDR3 protein: CASSPGGAETEAFF

J gene: TRBJ1-5
V gene: TRBV2
CDR3 protein: CASRTLGQGVNQPQHF

J gene: TRBJ1-6
V gene: TRBV28
CDR3 protein: CASSFLGYKIRGSDSPLHF

J gene: TRBJ1-1
V gene: TRBV3-1/TRBV3-2
CDR3 protein: CASSPDSMQYTEAFF

J gene: TRBJ1-6
V gene: TRBV19
CDR3 protein: CASSIGDRGNSPLHF

J gene: TRBJ1-3
V gene: TRBV9
CDR3 protein: CASSDDRFIGNTIYF

J gene: TRBJ1-1
V gene: TRBV5-6
CDR3 protein: CASTQIDRYTEAFF

J gene: TRBJ2-1
V gene: TRBV6-6
CDR3 protein: CASRPTGTSGNEQFF

J gene: TRBJ1-5
V gene: TRBV7-6
CDR3 protein: CASSLERQERDPQHF

J gene: TRBJ2-1
V gene: TRBV6-4
CDR3 protein: CASSEQTSGASNEQFF

J gene: TRBJ2-1
V gene: TRBV2
CDR3 protein: CASIRDRAGGYNEQFF

J gene: TRBJ2-2
V gene: TRBV7-6
CDR3 protein: CASSLRGTGGGKNTGELFF

J gene: TRBJ2-5
V gene: TRBV7-2
CDR3 protein: CASSLERVQETQYF

J gene: TRBJ2-4
V gene: TRBV19
CDR3 protein: CASSMTPANIQYF

J gene: TRBJ2-5
V gene: TRBV9
CDR3 protein: CASSALQGSETQYF

J gene: TRBJ1-1
V gene: TRBV2
CDR3 protein: CASSDEYFAEAFF

J gene: TRBJ2-1
V gene: TRBV28
CDR3 protein: CASSSPGTLNEQFF

J gene: TRBJ1-2
V gene: TRBV18
CDR3 protein: CASSPRGGPNYGYTF

J gene: TRBJ2-7
V gene: TRBV6-4
CDR3 protein: CASSDSPGAYEQYF

J gene: TRBJ1-4
V gene: TRBV20-1
CDR3 protein: CSAAKGEKLFF

J gene: TRBJ1-5
V gene: TRBV7-2
CDR3 protein: CASSLGSGSGQPQHF

J gene: TRBJ2-5
V gene: TRBV4-2
CDR3 protein: CASSQERGGQETQYF

J gene: TRBJ2-3
V gene: TRBV4-2
CDR3 protein: CASSQEAESSTDTQYF

J gene: TRBJ1-1
V gene: TRBV2
CDR3 protein: CASSVRTEAFF

J gene: TRBJ1-2
V gene: TRBV7-9
CDR3 protein: CASSSRDSSFYGYTF

J gene: TRBJ1-3
V gene: TRBV5-1
CDR3 protein: CASSGGSLGNTIYF

J gene: TRBJ1-2
V gene: TRBV7-6
CDR3 protein: CASSPTDRGYNYGYTF

J gene: TRBJ2-7
V gene: TRBV25-1
CDR3 protein: CASSEVGAYEQYF

J gene: TRBJ2-5
V gene: TRBV18
CDR3 protein: CASSPSGTPQETQYF